What follows is one T cell receptor (beta chain) and its context. Its target is unknown. These data belong to a study of blood T cells in healthy people across ages. The CDR3 runs to 14 residues. The J segment lost 4 bases and the V segment lost 5 bases, leaving 6 bases of the junction unmatched. Germline loops: CDR1 SQVTM, CDR2 ANQGSEA. Healthy Caucasians from Russia aged roughly 6 to 95 served as donors. Findings of the study overall: Among T cells, TCR beta diversity per million cells dropped roughly linearly as age rose.

Combining a sample-barcoded 5' primer with a J-beta primer mix, a second PCR ran for about 6 to 12 cycles. TCRdb recomputed calls from the 5' RACE reads with MiXCR, one row per CDR3 protein. The sample contains 1 million or so distinct CDR3 sequences, 40% to 45% of which appear only once. The receptor was isolated from a woman aged 55-75 years in good health. The rearrangement uses TRBV29-1 and TRBJ2-1; 9 nucleotides match TRBD1. Specimen: blood. The chain's CDR3 is CSVRDRAGYNEQFF. The CDR3 DNA sequence: TGCAGCGTTAGGGACAGGGCGGGGTACAATGAGCAGTTCTTC.